This T cell receptor (beta chain) was captured by sequencing in a study of blood T cell repertoires in COVID-19. Study in general: The samples span acute and convalescent COVID-19 from the United States, Italy and Spain. Nucleic acid was either cDNA or gDNA, and it came from T cells, B-cell-depleted T cells, or PBMCs.

With 2 bases removed from V and 4 bases from J, the gap between germline ends came to 5 bases. Germline loops: CDR1 MRHNA, CDR2 SNTAGT. This CDR3 contains 12 residues. In the authors' workflow: Using reference gene primer amplification, nucleated cell counts were estimated. Libraries were prepared by immunoSEQ multiplex PCR; TCRdb keeps only in-frame clonotypes and omits some of them. V and J calls and clone size are copied from that table; D and trimming were computed from the DNA. The table lists more than 250,000 clones, 75% to 90% of them singletons. The sequence was obtained from a woman under 40 who had recovered from COVID-19. The J gene is TRBJ1-1, the V gene TRBV6-4; D not resolved. Sequencing used peripheral blood. The CDR3 sequence: CASSDGGTEAFF. The DNA of the CDR3 is TGTGCCAGCAGTGACGGAGGCACTGAAGCTTTCTTT.